One sample yielded the 19 T cell receptor beta chains listed below, sequenced in a study of graft-versus-host responses after intestinal transplantation. Sequencing used immunoSEQ multiplex PCR; TCRdb keeps in-frame clones, though not all of them. The sample holds about 93,000 clones, around 93% seen once. No antigen has been assigned to these receptors. The starting material was unstimulated CD8+ T cells sorted from spleen or lymph node cells, obtained before intestinal transplant. These receptors were collected from a human donor who received an intestinal transplant.

The J gene is TRBJ2-1, the V gene TRBV5-6, with D maybe TRBD2 (5 bases). Germline-derived CDR1 and CDR2 are SGHDT and YYEEEE. This CDR3 has 15 amino acids. Trimming left V 2 bases short and J 2 bases short, with 11 bases between. CDR3 nucleotide sequence: TGTGCCAGCAGCTTAGTCCAAGCGGCCTACAATGAGCAGTTCTTC. Translation gives CASSLVQAAYNEQFF. The complete variable domain, with remaining parts taken from reference TRBV5-6 and TRBJ2-1, reads DAGVTQSPTHLIKTRGQQVTLRCSPKSGHDTVSWYQQALGQGPQFIFQYYEEEERQRGNFPDRFSGHQFPNYSSELNVNALLLGDSALYLCASSLVQAAYNEQFFGPGTRLTVL.

The V call is TRBV7-9, the J call TRBJ1-2, with D unclear. From germline, CDR1 is SEHNR and CDR2 FQNEAQ (reference sequence). The CDR3 is made up of 13 amino acids. V was shortened by 1 base and J by 8 bases, with 11 bases between the two germline ends. CDR3 nucleotides: TGTGCCAGCAGCTTAGATGAGGGTTTCGGCTACACCTTC. Translated: CASSLDEGFGYTF.

CDR3 bases: TGCGCCAGCAGCCAAGCCTTCAGACTAGCGGGGAGCACAGATACGCAGTATTTT. This encodes CASSQAFRLAGSTDTQYF. The J gene is TRBJ2-3, the V gene TRBV4-1; 11 positions agree with TRBD2. The trim removed 1 base at V and 0 bases at J, leaving 6 bases unmatched. Germline values: CDR1 MGHRA, CDR2 YSYEKL. The CDR3 contains 18 residues.

The genes are TRBV19 and TRBJ2-1; TRBD2 agrees at 11 bases. Looked up from germline, CDR1 is LNHDA and CDR2 is SQIVND (reference sequence). There are 15 residues in the CDR3. J was trimmed by 7 bases and V by 1 base; bases with no gene match: 3. CDR3 in amino acids: CASSIGLAGYNEQFF. The CDR3 coding sequence is TGTGCCAGTAGTATAGGACTAGCGGGGTATAATGAGCAGTTCTTC.

V gene TRBV30 combines with J gene TRBJ2-3, with D possibly being TRBD2 (5 bases). CDR3 length equals 15 residues. Germline CDR1 and CDR2: GTSNPN and SVGIG (reference sequence). Trimming stripped 5 bases from V and 0 bases from J, with 15 bases between. The CDR3 nucleotides are TGTGCCTGGTCAATCGGCGGACTCAGCACAGATACGCAGTATTTT. This translates into CAWSIGGLSTDTQYF.

The gene calls are TRBV5-6 and TRBJ2-1; a possible D gene is TRBD1 (6 bases). The CDR3 extends over 14 amino acids. Germline V lookup: CDR1 SGHDT, CDR2 YYEEEE. The V end was cut by 0 bases, the J end by 6 bases, with 10 bases between. CDR3 amino acids: CASSLEWDINEQFF. CDR3 in DNA: TGTGCCAGCAGCTTGGAGTGGGACATCAATGAGCAGTTCTTC.

J is TRBJ1-2 and V is TRBV19; 8 positions match TRBD1. CDR1 and CDR2 from the germline V gene are LNHDA and SQIVND (reference sequence). The length of the CDR3 is 16 residues. The V segment lost 8 bases and the J segment 4 bases; nucleotides outside the gene matches: 15. CDR3 amino acids: CASYGDRDDRGYGYTF. The DNA of the CDR3 is TGTGCCAGTTACGGGGACCGGGACGACAGGGGCTATGGCTACACCTTC.

The chain recombines TRBV2 with TRBJ1-2; TRBD1 aligns across 8 bases. There are 15 residues in the CDR3. With V trimmed by 6 bases and J by 8 bases, 14 bases remained unmatched. CDR1 SNHLY and CDR2 FYNNEI come from the germline V gene. The CDR3 is CASSPHGQGAYGYTF. Written as DNA, the CDR3 is TGTGCCAGCAGCCCCCACGGGCAGGGGGCGTACGGCTACACCTTC.

The chain couples TRBV7-6 to TRBJ2-7, with a weak D call TRBD1 (5 bases). CDR3 length: 14 residues. Per germline, CDR1 SGHVS and CDR2 FNYEAQ. V was pared by 2 bases and J by 3 bases, with 11 bases between. DNA of the CDR3: TGTGCCAGCAGCTTACCAGGGCGGAACTACGAGCAGTACTTC. It specifies CASSLPGRNYEQYF.

The genes are TRBV5-1 and TRBJ2-7, with D possibly being TRBD2 (5 bases). CDR1 and CDR2 from the germline V gene are SGHRS and YFSETQ. Trimming left V 0 bases short and J 0 bases short, with 7 bases between. The CDR3 length is 14 residues. The CDR3 coding sequence is TGCGCCAGCAGCTTGGGCGGAGGCTCCTACGAGCAGTACTTC. The encoded protein is CASSLGGGSYEQYF.

This clone was detected only once. J is TRBJ2-1 and V is TRBV5-1; 11 bases agree with TRBD2. The CDR3 spans 16 residues. Germline values: CDR1 SGHRS, CDR2 YFSETQ. V trimming: 2 bases; J trimming: 3 bases; junction bases outside the gene matches: 4. The CDR3 sequence: CASSFRLAGSYNEQFF. In DNA form, the CDR3 reads TGCGCCAGCAGCTTTAGACTAGCGGGAAGCTACAATGAGCAGTTCTTC.

The sample holds a few counts of this clone. The chain combines TRBV10-1 with TRBJ2-1, with 9 nucleotides matching TRBD2. Looked up from germline, CDR1 is WNHNN and CDR2 is SYGVQD (reference sequence). CDR3 length equals 14 residues. Germline trimming cut 4 bases from V and 6 bases from J; bases unmatched to any gene: 4. The CDR3 DNA is TGCGCCAGCAGTGGGACTAGCGAAATCAATGAGCAGTTCTTC. Its translation is CASSGTSEINEQFF.

The J gene is TRBJ1-1, the V gene TRBV29-1; D gene ambiguous. The CDR3 has 12 residues. Germline CDR1 is SQVTM and CDR2 is ANQGSEA. V gave up 4 bases and J gave up 0 bases, with 6 bases separating them. This CDR3 is CSVASLNTEAFF. The CDR3, as DNA: TGCAGCGTTGCTAGTTTGAACACTGAAGCTTTCTTT. Full variable domain (outside the CDR3, taken from reference TRBV29-1 and TRBJ1-1): SAVISQKPSRDICQRGTSLTIQCQVDSQVTMMFWYRQQPGQSLTLIATANQGSEATYESGFVIDKFPISRPNLTFSTLTVSNMSPEDSSIYLCSVASLNTEAFFGQGTRLTVV.

Turning to this clone: The sample carries other DNA sequences with the same CDR3. V and J are TRBV9 and TRBJ2-7; D is perhaps TRBD2 (5 bases). The germline V and J ends were trimmed by 0 bases and 0 bases, with 10 bases remaining between them. Per germline, CDR1 SGDLS and CDR2 YYNGEE. There are 15 residues in the CDR3. The CDR3 region has the DNA TGTGCCAGCAGCGTAGGCGCGGGCGTCTCCTACGAGCAGTACTTC. Translated, it gives CASSVGAGVSYEQYF.

The CDR3 is CASSPGTGELFF. The CDR3 DNA sequence: TGTGCCAGCAGCCCAGGGACCGGGGAGCTGTTTTTT. The rearrangement links TRBV7-7 to TRBJ2-2, with TRBD1 as a possible D gene (5 bases). Germline V gives CDR1 SSHAT, CDR2 FNYEAQ (reference sequence). V was clipped by 5 bases and J by 5 bases, with 6 bases between them. The CDR3 is 12 residues long.

The chain recombines TRBV28 with TRBJ1-2, with a possible D match to TRBD1 (5 bases). The CDR3 totals 14 residues. The germline V and J ends were trimmed by 5 bases and 4 bases, with 14 bases remaining between them. Germline V lookup: CDR1 MDHEN, CDR2 SYDVKM. As DNA, the CDR3 is TGTGCCAGCAGTCCCAGGTTGCAGGGCTATGGCTACACCTTC. Translated, it gives CASSPRLQGYGYTF.

The table lists this clone with a count of one. CDR3 in DNA: TGTGCCAGTAGTTCGGGGGGTAGCTCCTACAATGAGCAGTTCTTC. Protein: CASSSGGSSYNEQFF. J is TRBJ2-1 and V is TRBV19, with 7 bases that match TRBD2. This CDR3 is 15 amino acids long. In germline, CDR1 is LNHDA, CDR2 SQIVND (reference sequence). V was pared by 5 bases and J by 0 bases, with 4 bases of the junction left unmatched.

The chain links TRBV7-9 to TRBJ2-5; 12 positions match TRBD2. Looked up from germline, CDR1 is SEHNR and CDR2 is FQNEAQ (reference sequence). V lost 5 bases and J lost 5; bases outside the gene matches: 12. The CDR3 length is 17 residues. For the CDR3, the DNA is TGTGCCAGCAGCGATATCACTAGCGGGAGGTCCTCGGAGACCCAGTACTTC. Amino acids: CASSDITSGRSSETQYF.

The CDR3 coding sequence is TGCGCCAGCAGCTTCGACCCGGGGAGCGACACTGAAGCTTTCTTT. It yields the protein CASSFDPGSDTEAFF. The rearrangement joins TRBV5-1 to TRBJ1-1; D gene unclear. Germline V gives CDR1 SGHRS, CDR2 YFSETQ. Between the trimmed V and J ends, which lost 2 bases and 3 bases, there was a span of 14 bases. The CDR3 length is 15 residues.